A selection of T cell receptor beta chains follows, all from one sample in a study of T-cell reconstitution after alpha-beta-depleted transplantation in children. TCRdb ran MiXCR on the PCR reads and lists one entry per CDR3 protein. The sample lists about 980,000 distinct CDR3 sequences, roughly 31% seen once, with about 28% in the top ten. Sample: PBMCs, mostly from graft donor cells, taken 360 days after TCRalphabeta/CD19-depleted stem cell transplant. All receptors come from a boy younger than two who had a stem cell transplant for SCID, so the T cells may come from the graft donor. Both conserved end residues are part of each CDR3. D genes are given only for firm matches. Only some rows state a clone size, as once, few, many or a class for expanded clones.

.	.	TRBV6-2/TRBV6-3	TRBJ2-1	16	TGTGCCAGCAGCTCCCTGGGGGTAGGAACCTACAATGAGCAGTTCTTC	CASSSLGVGTYNEQFF
.	few	TRBV9	TRBJ1-4	13	TGTGCCAGCAGTGCTCGGGGGAATGAAAAACTGTTTTTT	CASSARGNEKLFF
TRBD1	.	TRBV7-9	TRBJ1-2	15	TGTGCCAGCAACTCCGGGACAGCCATTAACTATGGCTACACCTTC	CASNSGTAINYGYTF
.	.	TRBV20-1	TRBJ1-5	13	TGCAGTGCTAGGGTCCCAGGTAGTTTCCCCCAGCATTTT	CSARVPGSFPQHF
.	few	TRBV6-1	TRBJ1-1	14	TGTGCCAGCAGACCCTGGACGGAGAACACTGAAGCTTTCTTT	CASRPWTENTEAFF
.	few	TRBV5-5	TRBJ1-1	16	TGTGCCAGCAGGTCCTCTACTGGGACGCAACCGCTTAAAGCTTTCTTT	CASRSSTGTQPLKAFF
TRBD2	many	TRBV13	TRBJ2-2	19	TGTGCCAGCAGCTTAACTATCGCTAGCGGGGGATCGAACACCGGGGAGCTGTTTTTT	CASSLTIASGGSNTGELFF
.	few	TRBV12-3/TRBV12-4	TRBJ2-5	14	TGTGCCAGCAGTCTTAGACGGGATGGCGAGACCCAGTACTTC	CASSLRRDGETQYF
.	.	TRBV28	TRBJ2-5	15	TGTGCCAGCAACGCCCCCGGGGCAGACCAAGAGACCCAGTACTTC	CASNAPGADQETQYF
.	few	TRBV6-1	TRBJ1-2	14	TGTGCCAGCAGCCGACACGGATGGAACTATGGCTACACCTTC	CASSRHGWNYGYTF
.	many	TRBV5-1	TRBJ2-3	15	TGCGCCAGCAGCTTGGTTAAGGGTACCACAGATACGCAGTATTTT	CASSLVKGTTDTQYF
.	.	TRBV2	TRBJ2-3	17	TGTGCCAGCAGCCAACTACTAGGACAGCCTTACACAGATACGCAGTATTTT	CASSQLLGQPYTDTQYF
TRBD1	few	TRBV15	TRBJ2-5	18	TGTGCCACCAGCAGGCGGGACAGGGGGTACGCGTACCAAGAGACCCAGTACTTC	CATSRRDRGYAYQETQYF
TRBD1	few	TRBV5-6	TRBJ2-1	14	TGTGCCAGCAGCTTTGGGGTAGGGGGGACAGGACAGTTCTTC	CASSFGVGGTGQFF
.	.	TRBV18	TRBJ1-1	16	TGTGCCAGCTCACCAGGGTTGTTTCACCCTGGCACTGAAGCTTTCTTT	CASSPGLFHPGTEAFF
.	.	TRBV28	TRBJ1-5	18	TGTGCCAGCAGTCCCTACTTGACAGGAATCTATAGCAATCAGCCCCAGCATTTT	CASSPYLTGIYSNQPQHF
.	few	TRBV20-1	TRBJ2-3	12	TGCAGTGTCCGTCGTGGCACAGATACGCAGTATTTT	CSVRRGTDTQYF
.	few	TRBV4-1	TRBJ1-6	19	TGCGCCAGCAGCCAATTCTACCACGTGGGGAGCTCCTATAATTCACCCCTCCACTTT	CASSQFYHVGSSYNSPLHF
.	.	TRBV6-5	TRBJ2-3	18	TGTGCCAGCAGTTACACGGGGGGCGGCCCCCCAAAGACAGATACGCAGTATTTT	CASSYTGGGPPKTDTQYF
.	.	TRBV12-3/TRBV12-4	TRBJ1-1	14	TGTGCCAGCGGACCGGGGATGATGAACACTGAAGCTTTCTTT	CASGPGMMNTEAFF
.	few	TRBV19	TRBJ1-1	14	TGTGCCAGTAGTATTGGGACCTTAGGCACTGAAGCTTTCTTT	CASSIGTLGTEAFF
TRBD1	.	TRBV4-3	TRBJ2-7	15	TGCGCCAGCAGCCAGACCGGACAGGGGATGGGCGAGCAGTACTTC	CASSQTGQGMGEQYF
.	few	TRBV7-9	TRBJ2-1	14	TGTGCCAGCAGCTTAGGGGCCGTTTACAATGAGCAGTTCTTC	CASSLGAVYNEQFF
TRBD1	few	TRBV5-5	TRBJ1-5	15	TGTGCCAGCAGCTGGGACAGGGGCCAGGGGCAGCCCCAGCATTTT	CASSWDRGQGQPQHF
.	.	TRBV4-1	TRBJ1-3	15	TGCGCCAGCAGCCAAGACCCGCGCCTAGGGAACACCATATATTTT	CASSQDPRLGNTIYF
.	few	TRBV4-2	TRBJ2-3	17	TGTGCCAGCAGCCAAACCCCAGCGGTCTCTGGCACAGATACGCAGTATTTT	CASSQTPAVSGTDTQYF
.	.	TRBV18	TRBJ2-7	16	TGTGCCAGCTCACCACCCGGACAGGTCGGGGGCTACGAGCAGTACTTC	CASSPPGQVGGYEQYF
TRBD1	.	TRBV29-1	TRBJ1-1	12	TGCAGCGTTGAATATTGGGACAGTGAAGCTTTCTTT	CSVEYWDSEAFF
.	.	TRBV7-9	TRBJ1-1	15	TGTGCCAGCAGCTTAGACGCTTACAGGGACCCTGAAGCTTTCTTT	CASSLDAYRDPEAFF
.	few	TRBV28	TRBJ1-1	14	TGTGCCAGCAGTTTAACGGCTTGGGGAACTGAAGCTTTCTTT	CASSLTAWGTEAFF
.	few	TRBV7-2	TRBJ1-6	17	TGTGCCAGCAGCCAAGGAGTTAGGTGGGACTATAATTCACCCCTCCACTTT	CASSQGVRWDYNSPLHF
.	.	TRBV12-3/TRBV12-4	TRBJ1-1	14	TGTGCCAGCACCTTAACACTTGTGAACACTGAAGCTTTCTTT	CASTLTLVNTEAFF
TRBD1	once	TRBV11-2	TRBJ1-1	20	TGTGCCAGCAGCTTAGAGCCCTCAGACAGGGATGTACAACGGAACACTGAAGCTTTCTTT	CASSLEPSDRDVQRNTEAFF
.	few	TRBV29-1	TRBJ2-5	12	TGCAGCGGGATGGGACATCAAGAGACCCAGTACTTC	CSGMGHQETQYF
TRBD2	.	TRBV12-3/TRBV12-4	TRBJ2-1	18	TGTGCCAGCAGTTTAGCGCAGCCGGGACTAGCGGGGGGCGATGAGCAGTTCTTC	CASSLAQPGLAGGDEQFF
.	.	TRBV5-6	TRBJ1-2	15	TGTGCCAGCAGTGACCGACGGTCTTTCATCTATGGCTACACCTTC	CASSDRRSFIYGYTF
TRBD1	.	TRBV12-3/TRBV12-4	TRBJ2-1	14	TGTGCCAGCAGTTTTCGACAGGGGGTAAATGAGCAGTTCTTC	CASSFRQGVNEQFF
.	.	TRBV4-1	TRBJ1-2	14	TGCGCCAGCAGCCAGGGGGCTAATAACTATGGCTACACCTTC	CASSQGANNYGYTF
.	.	TRBV11-2	TRBJ2-2	13	TGTGCCAGCAGCATAAGGAGAACCGGGGAGCTGTTTTTT	CASSIRRTGELFF